These 7 T cell receptor beta chains were sequenced from one sample in a study of shared clonotypes between healthy human individuals (TCRdb year 2020). Library preparation employed the immunoSEQ multiplex PCR assay. TCRdb stores this immuneACCESS table with in-frame sequences only. Part of the clones is absent; in the studies checked, under half of the shortfall reflects unresolved V genes, and no reason is known for the rest. Counted in this sample were a few million clones; just over 90% of them appeared once. The ten largest clones take up more than 0.12% of the sample. Sequencing was done on a sample of naive CD4+ T cells sorted from blood. Explained via the paper, the cell subset or site label denotes: CD45RA+ positively selected. The receptors come from a man aged 18 to 30 in good health.

This chain uses TRBV9 with TRBJ1-3, with D uncertain. The germline gives CDR1 SGDLS, CDR2 YYNGEE. V lost 4 bases and J 0 bases, leaving 11 bases between the germline ends. This CDR3 is built from 15 residues. CDR3 region: CASSSAGNSGNTIYF. The CDR3 bases are TGTGCCAGCAGCAGTGCAGGAAACTCTGGAAACACCATATATTTT. The variable domain in full, completed from reference TRBV9 and TRBJ1-3, reads DSGVTQTPKHLITATGQRVTLRCSPRSGDLSVYWYQQSLDQGLQFLIQYYNGEERAKGNILERFSAQQFPDLHSELNLSSLELGDSALYFCASSSAGNSGNTIYFGEGSWLTVV.

There are a few counts of this clone. This chain joins TRBV7-8 and TRBJ1-5; D might be TRBD1 (5 bases). Trimming pared 5 bases from V and 9 bases from J, leaving 11 bases between. The CDR3 is 12 amino acids. Per germline, CDR1 SGHVS and CDR2 FQNEAQ. This chain's CDR3 is CASSPERGPQHF. The CDR3 DNA sequence: TGTGCCAGCAGCCCGGAGAGGGGGCCCCAGCATTTT.

The J gene is TRBJ2-3, the V gene TRBV7-4, with D unresolved. Germline values: CDR1 SGHVT, CDR2 SQSDAQ. This CDR3 spans 14 amino acids. The V and J ends lost 7 bases and 0 bases respectively, with 11 bases between them. DNA for the CDR3: TGTGCCAGCAATTGGCGAAATAGCACAGATACGCAGTATTTT. It translates to CASNWRNSTDTQYF.

Comments on this clone: The same CDR3 also results from other DNA sequences found in this sample. The CDR3 spells CASSLVQNTEAFF. In nucleotides, the CDR3 is TGTGCCAGCAGCTTAGTTCAGAACACTGAAGCTTTCTTT. This rearrangement joins TRBV11-2 to TRBJ1-1; D is undetermined. Germline assignment: CDR1 SGHAT and CDR2 FQNNGV. Trimming cost V 1 base and J 1 base, with 4 bases left between them. CDR3 size: 13 residues.

Concerning this clone itself: Other nucleotide sequences in the sample specify the same CDR3. The rearrangement links TRBV20-1 to TRBJ2-3; tentative D call: TRBD1 (6 bases). Germline assignment: CDR1 DFQATT and CDR2 SNEGSKA (reference sequence). This CDR3 has 11 residues. Trimming stripped 6 bases from V and 5 bases from J, with 9 bases between. This CDR3 is CSAPRGDTQYF. The DNA for the CDR3 is TGCAGTGCCCCCAGGGGAGATACGCAGTATTTT.

The rearrangement uses TRBV9 and TRBJ2-7; D might be TRBD2 (5 bases). The CDR3 runs to 13 residues. The germline V gene encodes CDR1 SGDLS and CDR2 YYNGEE. Trimming pared 0 bases from V and 5 bases from J, leaving 9 bases between. The CDR3 is CASSVGGFHEQYF. The CDR3 nucleotides read TGTGCCAGCAGCGTAGGAGGGTTTCACGAGCAGTACTTC.

A single count supports this clone. This CDR3 is also generated by other DNA sequences in the sample. The chain is built from TRBV5-1 and TRBJ2-1, with TRBD2 matching over 9 bases. This CDR3 region has 15 residues. In germline, CDR1 is SGHRS, CDR2 YFSETQ. V shed 4 bases and J 2 bases; nucleotides not matched to a gene: 4. The CDR3 loop is CASSPSGGTYNEQFF. CDR3 DNA: TGCGCCAGCAGCCCAAGCGGGGGGACCTACAATGAGCAGTTCTTC.